This T cell receptor beta chain was identified in a study of blood T cell repertoires in COVID-19. About the research overall: Italy, Spain and the United States were the sources of the convalescent and acute COVID-19 samples.

Some clones are missing from TCRdb's copy, which holds only in-frame ones; the method was immunoSEQ multiplex PCR. The sample holds approximately 210,000 clones, approximately 87% seen once. The trim removed 6 bases at V and 1 base at J, leaving 4 bases unmatched. Germline CDR1 and CDR2: MDHEN and SYDVKM. The CDR3 runs 16 residues. The sequence was obtained from a woman aged 70 to 79 with active or convalescent COVID-19. J is TRBJ2-7 and V is TRBV28; 15 positions agree with TRBD2. The sequencing sample was made of peripheral blood. This CDR3 is CASRGTSGRLSYEQYF. CDR3 bases: TGTGCCAGCAGAGGGACTAGCGGGAGGTTATCCTACGAGCAGTACTTC.